This T cell receptor (beta chain) was identified during a study of OX40 agonist ivuxolimab in advanced cancers. Study in general: Checkpoint inhibitors had been given previously to under 50% of patients. The study's findings and limits: Average numbers of expanded clones were greater in CD8+ T cells than in CD4+.

Trimming took 4 bases from V and 4 from J, leaving 13 bases between them. Germline V gives CDR1 MGHRA, CDR2 YSYEKL. This CDR3 is 15 amino acids long. Assay used: immunoSEQ multiplex PCR; TCRdb lists only in-frame clones, some missing. The sample comprises approximately 50,000 clones, approximately 90% of which are singletons, and 11% to 15% rests with the top ten. Note on this clone: The antigen remains unidentified.

Samples were taken at baseline and on day 1 of cycles 4 and 7. The input for sequencing was CD4+ or CD8+ T cells sorted from blood, taken in a trial of the OX40 agonist ivuxolimab. The TCR comes from an adult with an advanced solid tumor such as melanoma, head and neck, liver or kidney cancer. The chain is built from TRBV4-1 and TRBJ2-2; D could derive from TRBD1 or TRBD2 (5 bases each). As DNA, the CDR3 is TGCGCCAGCAGCCGGGGGATGATGAGCACCGGGGAGCTGTTTTTT. It translates to CASSRGMMSTGELFF.